This TCR beta chain was sequenced in a study of read filtering for tumor transcriptome and immune sequencing. The overall study: Patients were approximately 17 male and 11 to 15 female, mean age around 66 years, range about 47 to 80. RNA-seq yielded only about 75 to 1,400 TCR reads, IR-seq about 3.5 to 11 million. After DNase treatment, RNA was made into whole-transcriptome libraries.

This clonotype appeared many times. This CDR3 spans 12 amino acids. The V end lost 6 bases, the J end lost 5 bases, and 13 bases lay between the germline ends. CDR1 and CDR2 from the germline V gene are DFQATT and SNEGSKA (reference sequence). The library was built from roughly 400 ng RNA with molecular barcoded adaptors for alpha/delta and beta/gamma chains. TCRdb recomputed calls from the reads with MiXCR, one row per CDR3 protein. The sample has over 35,000 distinct CDR3 sequences; over 10% are singletons. The chain recombines TRBV20-1 with TRBJ2-5, with D possibly TRBD1 on 6 matching bases. The receptor comes from a donor at least 40 years old with multiple myeloma. Sequencing was done on a sample of a population of CD138-negative cells sorted from bone marrow. CDR3 sequence (DNA): TGCAGTGCAGAAGACAGGCGGGAGACCCAGTACTTC. This sequence encodes CSAEDRRETQYF.